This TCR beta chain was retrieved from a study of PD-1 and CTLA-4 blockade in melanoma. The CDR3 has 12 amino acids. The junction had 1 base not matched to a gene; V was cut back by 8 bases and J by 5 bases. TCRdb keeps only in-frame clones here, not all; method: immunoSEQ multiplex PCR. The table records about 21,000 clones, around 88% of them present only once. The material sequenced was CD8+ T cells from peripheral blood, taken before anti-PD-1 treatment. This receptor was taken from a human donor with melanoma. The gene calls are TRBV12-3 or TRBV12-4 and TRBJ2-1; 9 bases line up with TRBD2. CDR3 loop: CASQRGDNEQFF. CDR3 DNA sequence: TGTGCCAGCCAGCGGGGGGACAATGAGCAGTTCTTC.